This T cell receptor (beta chain) was sequenced during a study of molecular identifiers for immune sequencing clone quantification. General study findings and limits: Highly expanded clone sizes could be underestimated through barcode sharing by identical TCR molecules.

TCRdb re-derived calls from the PCR reads in MiXCR, one entry per CDR3 protein. The sample has 300,000 to 400,000 distinct CDR3 sequences, about 20% seen once. This clonotype was seen ten or more times. Its antigen remains unknown. As CD8+CD4-CCR7+CD45RA+ cells, naive CD8 T cells were sorted. This CDR3 contains 16 residues. Germline V CDR1 and CDR2: SNHLY, FYNNEI. V lost 4 bases, J lost 0 bases, and 12 bases lay in between. Source material: naive CD8+ T cells from blood, with Jurkat cell RNA spiked in. Sample subset: FACS-sorted CD8+CD4-CCR7+CD45RA+ naive T cells. The chain combines TRBV2 with TRBJ1-4; D unclear. This clonotype originated in a human donor in good health. Some libraries in this study had Jurkat cell RNA spiked in. This chain's CDR3 is CASSGFAAATNEKLFF. Written as DNA, the CDR3 is TGTGCCAGCAGTGGTTTTGCGGCTGCAACTAATGAAAAACTGTTTTTT.